The 32 T cell receptor beta chains given below trace back to one sample, sequenced in a study of regulatory T cells in long-lasting Graves disease. The authors built TCR beta libraries using iRepertoire HTBI primers and Arm-PCR of CDR3 regions. MiXCR, run by TCRdb on the multiplex PCR reads, gives a single entry per CDR3 protein. Of roughly 260,000 distinct CDR3 sequences in the sample, about 17% were seen once. This sample's time point: newly diagnosed GD, antithyroid drugs for less than 3 months. Making the TCR library involved RNA that had been extracted from PBMCs. The sample was also reused in another study, on T cells in Graves' hyperthyroidism and ophthalmopathy.

The sample consisted of peripheral blood mononuclear cells (PBMCs), taken at new diagnosis, from a patient treated with antithyroid drugs. The receptors here all came from a woman in her thirties with Graves disease.

This clonotype was recorded at least ten times. The V and J genes are TRBV20-1 and TRBJ2-3; D gene unclear. Trimming cost V 0 bases and J 0 bases, with 7 bases left between them. From germline, CDR1 is DFQATT and CDR2 SNEGSKA (reference sequence). The CDR3 totals 14 residues. In DNA, the CDR3 is TGCAGTGCTAGAGATCAAACTAGCACAGATACGCAGTATTTT. Translation: CSARDQTSTDTQYF.

This clonotype was picked up many times. V gene TRBV29-1 combines with J gene TRBJ1-6; D is unclear. CDR1 SQVTM and CDR2 ANQGSEA come from the germline V gene. The CDR3 sequence is 14 residues long. The V and J ends lost 6 bases and 10 bases respectively, with 19 bases between them. The CDR3 DNA is TGCAGCGTCAAAAATACCGCTCCGGGGTCACCCCTCCACTTT. It specifies CSVKNTAPGSPLHF. Variable domain in full (rest from reference TRBV29-1 and TRBJ1-6): SAVISQKPSRDICQRGTSLTIQCQVDSQVTMMFWYRQQPGQSLTLIATANQGSEATYESGFVIDKFPISRPNLTFSTLTVSNMSPEDSSIYLCSVKNTAPGSPLHFGNGTRLTVT.

Concerning this clonotype itself: A far larger clone is one base from this, pointing to a likely read error. The chain combines TRBV6-2 or TRBV6-3 with TRBJ1-2, with D maybe TRBD1 (5 bases). Germline loops: CDR1 MNHEY, CDR2 SVGEGT. This CDR3 contains 13 residues. The CDR3 region has the DNA TGTGCCAGCACCCCAGGGCAGCCCTATGGCCACACCTTC. This sequence encodes CASTPGQPYGHTF.

This clonotype was seen many times. The V call is TRBV5-4, the J call TRBJ1-1, with 7 bases matching TRBD1. Germline CDR1 reads SGHNT; CDR2 reads YYREEE (reference sequence). After removal of 1 base from V and 1 base from J, the junction contained 4 bases not matched to a gene. The CDR3 has 15 amino acids. CDR3 sequence (DNA): TGTGCCAGCAGCTTGCCCGGGACAGAGAACACTGAAGCTTTCTTT. Its translation: CASSLPGTENTEAFF. Together with reference TRBV5-4 and TRBJ1-1, the CDR3 gives the full variable domain: ETGVTQSPTHLIKTRGQQVTLRCSSQSGHNTVSWYQQALGQGPQFIFQYYREEENGRGNFPPRFSGLQFPNYSSELNVNALELDDSALYLCASSLPGTENTEAFFGQGTRLTVV.

The chain couples TRBV5-1 to TRBJ2-5; TRBD1 might be the D (6 bases). Germline V lookup: CDR1 SGHRS, CDR2 YFSETQ. Trimming pared 4 bases from V and 4 bases from J, leaving 23 bases between. The CDR3 is 17 amino acids. CDR3 protein: CASSPLLSTSGVETQYF. In DNA form, the CDR3 reads TGCGCCAGCAGCCCCCTGCTCTCAACTTCAGGGGTAGAGACCCAGTACTTC.

Regarding this clonotype: Without the conserved terminal phenylalanine or tryptophan, this CDR3 likely stems from a read error. It is unclear where the CDR3 begins or ends on the DNA, so no DNA is shown, and the CDR3 is as TCRdb lists it. V gene TRBV6-1 combines with J gene TRBJ1-6. The CDR3 spans 12 amino acids, including both terminal residues. Germline V CDR1 and CDR2: MNHNS, SASEGT. The CDR3 sequence: CASSETRGPLHS.

This clonotype was found once. It is likely a read error: a sequence one base away is far more abundant. The rearrangement links TRBV7-2 to TRBJ2-1; the D is unclear. The V end lost 4 bases, the J end lost 10 bases, and 26 bases lay between the germline ends. CDR3 length equals 17 residues. In germline, CDR1 is SGHTA, CDR2 FQGNSA. DNA for the CDR3: TGTGCCAGCAGCTCAGACCCATGGCGACCCGAGACTTACGAGCAGTTCTTC. This encodes CASSSDPWRPETYEQFF.

This clonotype has just a few counts. The rearrangement links TRBV4-1 to TRBJ1-4; a possible D gene is TRBD1 (6 bases). From germline, CDR1 is MGHRA and CDR2 YSYEKL. V was pared by 0 bases and J by 0 bases, with 17 bases between. The CDR3 length is 19 residues. CDR3 in amino acids: CASSQDNARGPSTNEKLFF. The DNA of the CDR3 is TGCGCCAGCAGCCAAGATAATGCTCGGGGGCCGTCAACTAATGAAAAACTGTTTTTT.

This clonotype has a count of ten or more. This chain joins TRBV11-2 and TRBJ1-1; maybe TRBD1 (6 bases). CDR3 length: 13 residues. V lost 6 bases and J lost 5, with 13 bases in between. Germline assignment: CDR1 SGHAT and CDR2 FQNNGV. CDR3: CASSQQGRTEAFF. The CDR3 DNA is TGTGCCAGCAGTCAACAGGGAAGGACTGAAGCTTTCTTT. The full variable domain, in which reference TRBV11-2 and TRBJ1-1 provide the parts outside the CDR3, is EAGVAQSPRYKIIEKRQSVAFWCNPISGHATLYWYQQILGQGPKLLIQFQNNGVVDDSQLPKDRFSAERLKGVDSTLKIQPAKLEDSAVYLCASSQQGRTEAFFGQGTRLTVV.

This clonotype occurred many times. The CDR3 sequence: CASSLVSGVITDTQYF. In DNA form, the CDR3 reads TGTGCCAGCAGCTTGGTTTCGGGGGTAATCACGGATACGCAGTATTTT. V gene TRBV11-2 combines with J gene TRBJ2-3; maybe TRBD2 (6 bases). The germline V and J ends were trimmed by 3 bases and 6 bases, with 19 bases remaining between them. The germline V gene encodes CDR1 SGHAT and CDR2 FQNNGV. The CDR3 consists of 16 residues.

This clonotype was recorded a few times. This likely comes from a read error, as the CDR3 has no conserved phenylalanine or tryptophan at its end. The chain carries TRBV15 and TRBJ1-1; D possibly corresponds to TRBD1 (6 bases). The CDR3 is 15 residues long. Deletions cut 0 bases from V and 8 bases from J, with 16 bases between. In germline, CDR1 is LNHNV, CDR2 YYDKDF (reference sequence). CDR3 in amino acids: CATSRDMGTIKEAFL. CDR3 nucleotide sequence: TGTGCCACCAGCAGAGACATGGGGACAATTAAAGAAGCTTTCCTT.

J is TRBJ2-1 and V is TRBV13; 12 bases match TRBD2. Germline CDR1 is PRHDT and CDR2 is FYEKMQ (reference sequence). CDR3 length: 16 residues. V lost 5 bases, J lost 4 bases, and 6 bases stayed unmatched. The CDR3 region has the DNA TGTGCCAGCAGCGACCCTAGCGGGGGGGAGTACAATGAGCAGTTCTTC. It yields the protein CASSDPSGGEYNEQFF.

Details on this clonotype: This may come from a read error, since a much larger clone is one base off. The genes are TRBV7-9 and TRBJ2-5; D ambiguous. V was pared by 7 bases and J by 5 bases, with 11 bases between. This CDR3 is built from 12 residues. Germline CDR1 and CDR2: SEHNR and FQNEAQ (reference sequence). CDR3 DNA sequence: TGTGCCAGCAACTTGGTCGGGGAGACCCAGTACTTC. It encodes CASNLVGETQYF.

This clonotype came up many times. The DNA for the CDR3 is TGTGCCAGCAGTGGTCGGGACAGAGACACCGGGGAGCTGTTTTTT. Amino acids: CASSGRDRDTGELFF. V and J are TRBV2 and TRBJ2-2; 7 nucleotides match TRBD1. V was pared by 4 bases and J by 3 bases, with 5 bases of the junction left unmatched. CDR3 length equals 15 residues. Germline CDR1 reads SNHLY; CDR2 reads FYNNEI. Drawing the rest from reference TRBV2 and TRBJ2-2, the complete variable domain is EPEVTQTPSHQVTQMGQEVILRCVPISNHLYFYWYRQILGQKVEFLVSFYNNEISEKSEIFDDQFSVERPDGSNFTLKIRSTKLEDSAMYFCASSGRDRDTGELFFGEGSRLTVL.

This clonotype was seen at least ten times. The chain is built from TRBV19 and TRBJ1-3; a possible D gene is TRBD1 (5 bases). The CDR3 runs to 13 residues. The germline V gene has CDR1 LNHDA and CDR2 SQIVND (reference sequence). With 8 bases removed from V and 3 bases from J, the gap between germline ends came to 11 bases. The CDR3 nucleotides are TGTGCCAGTTGGGACGCCGGTGGAAACACCATATATTTT. It codes for CASWDAGGNTIYF.

This clonotype occurred many times. Sequence at one end of the junction differs from germline and may be a read error. The chain has TRBV6-2 or TRBV6-3 and TRBJ2-3; a possible D gene is TRBD1 (5 bases). The CDR3 length is 14 residues. Looked up from germline, CDR1 is MNHEY and CDR2 is SVGEGT. CDR3 protein: CASRQGKGTDTQYF. The CDR3 DNA follows: TGCGCCAGCAGGCAGGGTAAGGGCACAGATACGCAGTATTTT.

The chain links TRBV4-1 to TRBJ1-6, with TRBD1 matching over 8 bases. This CDR3 comprises 15 residues. Germline loops: CDR1 MGHRA, CDR2 YSYEKL. V lost 5 bases to trimming and J lost 7 bases; unmatched junction nucleotides: 7. The CDR3 here is CASSSRQGRNSPLHF. The CDR3 DNA is TGCGCCAGCAGCAGTCGACAGGGGCGGAATTCACCCCTCCACTTT.

This clonotype appeared once. This likely came from a read error, as a far larger clone is one base away. The chain recombines TRBV20-1 with TRBJ2-5; 13 positions match TRBD2. V was pared by 5 bases and J by 11 bases, with 17 bases of the junction left unmatched. This CDR3 spans 16 amino acids. Germline CDR1 and CDR2: DFQATT and SNEGSKA (reference sequence). The CDR3 DNA follows: TGCAGTGCTGGGGGGGGGACTAGCGGGGACTACAATGAGCAGTACTTC. Its translation is CSAGGGTSGDYNEQYF.

V usage is TRBV5-4 and J usage is TRBJ1-4; 9 nucleotides match TRBD1. This CDR3 is 15 amino acids long. Looked up from germline, CDR1 is SGHNT and CDR2 is YYREEE (reference sequence). Trimming at V came to 3 bases and at J to 9 bases, leaving 9 bases not matched to a gene. The DNA of the CDR3 is TGTGCCAGCAGCTCCAACAGGGGGCAGGAGAAAAAACTGTTTTTT. Translation: CASSSNRGQEKKLFF.

This clonotype was counted many times. V usage is TRBV7-9 and J usage is TRBJ1-2; 7 bases map to TRBD1. The V gene's germline CDR1 is SEHNR and CDR2 FQNEAQ (reference sequence). The CDR3 totals 14 residues. With 5 bases clipped from V and 4 bases from J, the junction kept 7 bases outside the gene matches. CDR3 protein: CASSRIQGTYGYTF. The CDR3 DNA is TGTGCCAGCAGCCGAATACAGGGGACCTATGGCTACACCTTC.

The J gene is TRBJ2-4, the V gene TRBV20-1; D may be TRBD1 (6 bases). Between the trimmed V and J ends, which lost 0 bases and 2 bases, there was a span of 8 bases. The CDR3 length is 14 residues. Germline V gene sequence: CDR1 DFQATT, CDR2 SNEGSKA (reference sequence). In DNA form, the CDR3 reads TGCAGTGCTAGAGAGGACAGTTCCAAAAACATTCAGTACTTC. Translating gives CSAREDSSKNIQYF.

Comment on this clonotype: A much larger clone differs by one base, so this may be a read error. This sequence joins TRBV13 and TRBJ2-1, with a tentative D call TRBD2 (6 bases). The CDR3 runs 15 residues. Germline V CDR1 and CDR2: PRHDT, FYEKMQ (reference sequence). The CDR3 protein is CANSVGRGFYNEQFF. DNA for the CDR3: TGTGCCAACAGCGTAGGGCGGGGTTTTTACAATGAGCAGTTCTTC.

The sample holds many counts of this clonotype. This clone may be a read error of a much larger clone one base away. V and J are TRBV11-2 and TRBJ1-1; no clear D. Germline assignment: CDR1 SGHAT and CDR2 FQNNGV. The CDR3 totals 14 residues. CDR3 region: CASGLANKNTEAFF. The CDR3 region has the DNA TGTGCCAGCGGCTTAGCGAACAAGAACACTGAAGCTTTCTTT.

The genes are TRBV28 and TRBJ2-7; D might be TRBD1 (5 bases). V gave up 2 bases and J gave up 7 bases, with 15 bases separating them. The CDR3 consists of 14 residues. Germline assignment: CDR1 MDHEN and CDR2 SYDVKM. CDR3 coding DNA: TGTGCCAGCAGTTTAGACAGAGGAATTAGTGAGCAGTACTTC. Amino acid sequence: CASSLDRGISEQYF.

This clonotype occurred many times. The CDR3 DNA sequence: TGTGCCAGCAGTGGGCCAGGGGGCCAAAACTATGGCTACACCTTC. The encoded protein is CASSGPGGQNYGYTF. The V gene is TRBV2, the J gene TRBJ1-2; TRBD1 matches 8 bases. V shed 4 bases, J shed 2 bases, and the junction held 6 bases outside the gene matches. Germline V gene lookup returns CDR1 SNHLY and CDR2 FYNNEI. The CDR3 has 15 amino acids.

This clonotype occurred a few times. This chain joins TRBV20-1 and TRBJ1-1; 7 nucleotides agree with TRBD1. J lost 6 bases, V lost 3 bases, and 1 base had no gene match. Germline V gives CDR1 DFQATT, CDR2 SNEGSKA (reference sequence). The CDR3 runs to 11 residues. The CDR3 region is CSARGTAEAFF. The DNA for the CDR3 is TGCAGTGCTAGGGGGACAGCTGAAGCTTTCTTT.

Turning to this clonotype: This probably arose from a read error, given a far larger clone one base away. The rearrangement uses TRBV4-3 and TRBJ1-5; D may be TRBD1 (5 bases). Trimming shortened V by 1 base and J by 1 base, and 11 bases separated the two germline ends. Germline CDR1 reads LGHNA; CDR2 reads YSLEER. This CDR3 contains 16 residues. Here the CDR3 reads CASSQARRGSNQPQHF. DNA of the CDR3: TGCGCCAGCAGCCAAGCGCGGAGGGGAAGCAATCAGCCCCAGCATTTT.

This clonotype showed up many times. The chain uses TRBV12-3 or TRBV12-4 and TRBJ1-1; 9 bases fit TRBD1. CDR3 length: 16 residues. The V gene end was trimmed by 5 bases and the J gene end by 0 bases; junction bases not matched to a gene: 7. CDR3 residues: CASSPRGTGLNTEAFF. For the CDR3, the DNA is TGTGCCAGCAGTCCGCGAGGGACAGGGCTGAACACTGAAGCTTTCTTT.

V usage is TRBV12-3 or TRBV12-4 and J usage is TRBJ2-7; D possibly corresponds to TRBD2 (6 bases). V was shortened by 5 bases and J by 6 bases, with 11 bases between the two germline ends. The CDR3 totals 12 residues. The CDR3: CASSAPGAEQYF. The DNA of the CDR3 is TGTGCCAGCAGTGCCCCGGGAGCCGAGCAGTACTTC.

The table lists this clonotype with many counts. This sequence joins TRBV20-1 and TRBJ2-7; D is unclear. The ends were cut back, 0 bases at V and 2 bases at J, with 14 bases in the middle. The CDR3 is 15 amino acids. Germline V gene lookup returns CDR1 DFQATT and CDR2 SNEGSKA (reference sequence). CDR3 sequence reads: CSARDPNGRPYEQYF. CDR3 coding DNA: TGCAGTGCTAGAGATCCCAACGGTAGACCCTACGAGCAGTACTTC.

The J gene is TRBJ1-6, the V gene TRBV25-1; D gene uncertain. V lost 3 bases and J lost 10, with 4 bases in between. CDR3 length: 11 amino acids. The germline gives CDR1 MGHDK, CDR2 SYGVNS. The DNA of the CDR3 is TGTGCCAGCAGTGACGGCTCACCCCTCCACTTT. Residues: CASSDGSPLHF.

The rearrangement links TRBV20-1 to TRBJ2-1; D is perhaps TRBD1 (6 bases). CDR1 is DFQATT and CDR2 is SNEGSKA in the germline V gene (reference sequence). V lost 5 bases to trimming and J lost 9 bases, with 11 bases between them. The CDR3 is 11 residues long. CDR3 sequence: CSAHVRGEQFF. The CDR3 region has the DNA TGCAGTGCTCACGTCAGGGGTGAGCAGTTCTTC.